Listed here are 30 T cell receptor beta chains from one sample, sequenced in a study of CD8 T cells in ankylosing spondylitis. TCRdb re-analysed the 5' RACE reads in MiXCR, keeping a single row per CDR3 protein. This sample has about 240,000 distinct CDR3 sequences, with approximately 9% found just once. The specimen sequenced was blood, either unsorted or a sorted T cell fraction (not recorded which). These receptors were taken from a male donor with ankylosing spondylitis or in good health (not recorded which).

Many counts were recorded for this clonotype. This rearrangement joins TRBV27 to TRBJ2-6; 11 bases are a match to TRBD1. Germline trimming cut 6 bases from V and 1 base from J; bases unmatched to any gene: 11. The germline V gene encodes CDR1 MNHEY and CDR2 SMNVEV (reference sequence). The CDR3 sequence is 19 residues long. In DNA form, the CDR3 reads TGTGCCAGCAGAGGGACAGGGGGAGTTAGGTTTTCTGGGGCCAACGTCCTGACTTTC. Its protein product is CASRGTGGVRFSGANVLTF.

The V and J genes are TRBV20-1 and TRBJ2-5, with D perhaps TRBD2 (7 bases). Per the germline V gene, CDR1 is DFQATT and CDR2 is SNEGSKA (reference sequence). CDR3 length equals 15 residues. V was pared by 6 bases and J by 2 bases, with 19 bases between. In DNA, the CDR3 is TGCAGTGCGAGGTTGGGGGCGGGGGTTCAAGAGACCCAGTACTTC. Its translation is CSARLGAGVQETQYF.

The V and J genes are TRBV6-1 and TRBJ2-5, with 7 bases that match TRBD2. V lost 4 bases, J lost 6 bases, and 5 bases stayed unmatched. The CDR3 spans 13 residues. Germline CDR1 MNHNS, CDR2 SASEGT. The CDR3 here is CASSAPGGKTQYF. Here the CDR3 DNA reads TGTGCCAGCAGTGCCCCCGGGGGGAAGACCCAGTACTTC.

This clonotype was seen ten or more times. The chain has TRBV6-1 and TRBJ2-4, with 10 nucleotides matching TRBD1. The CDR3 contains 16 residues. From germline, CDR1 is MNHNS and CDR2 SASEGT. The V segment lost 5 bases and the J segment 9 bases; nucleotides outside the gene matches: 13. The CDR3 here is CASSPGTRQGASIQYF. The CDR3, as DNA: TGTGCCAGCAGTCCCGGGACGAGACAGGGGGCGAGCATTCAGTACTTC.

This clonotype occurred many times. V usage is TRBV5-1 and J usage is TRBJ2-2; 8 bases line up with TRBD2. Trimming cost V 4 bases and J 3 bases; bases outside gene matches: 5. The CDR3 totals 15 residues. The germline gives CDR1 SGHRS, CDR2 YFSETQ. The chain's CDR3 is CASSTTSGDTGELFF. The CDR3 coding sequence is TGCGCCAGCAGCACAACTAGCGGCGACACCGGGGAGCTGTTTTTT.

This clonotype was seen ten or more times. This chain uses TRBV2 with TRBJ1-1; D is perhaps TRBD1 (5 bases). CDR3 length: 14 residues. Germline values: CDR1 SNHLY, CDR2 FYNNEI. The V and J ends lost 5 bases and 4 bases respectively, with 14 bases between them. DNA of the CDR3: TGTGCCAGCAGTCCCGGCAGGGCAAGCACTGAAGCTTTCTTT. This encodes CASSPGRASTEAFF.

This clonotype has at least ten counts. The chain uses TRBV15 and TRBJ1-5; D is unclear. CDR3 length equals 14 residues. Germline-derived CDR1 and CDR2 are LNHNV and YYDKDF (reference sequence). The V end lost 0 bases, the J end lost 0 bases, and 3 bases lay between the germline ends. The CDR3 sequence: CATSRDSSNQPQHF. The CDR3 DNA reads TGTGCCACCAGCAGAGACAGTAGCAATCAGCCCCAGCATTTT.

This clonotype turned up a few times. The chain links TRBV5-5 to TRBJ2-1; D call uncertain. There are 13 residues in the CDR3. Germline V gene data show CDR1 as SGHKS and CDR2 as YYEKEE (reference sequence). Trimming shortened V by 1 base and J by 8 bases, and 10 bases separated the two germline ends. The CDR3 DNA reads as TGTGCCAGCAGCTTGACAGTAAAGGATGAGCAGTTCTTC. Residues: CASSLTVKDEQFF.

The V gene is TRBV7-2, the J gene TRBJ2-7; maybe TRBD2 (6 bases). The CDR3 sequence is 16 residues long. Deletions cut 3 bases from V and 6 bases from J, with 21 bases between. The germline gives CDR1 SGHTA, CDR2 FQGNSA. This chain's CDR3 is CASSLDPRRGLGEQYF. CDR3 in DNA: TGTGCCAGCAGCTTGGACCCCAGGAGGGGTTTGGGCGAGCAGTACTTC.

This clonotype was counted many times. The chain combines TRBV20-1 with TRBJ1-4; D ambiguous. Germline V gene lookup returns CDR1 DFQATT and CDR2 SNEGSKA (reference sequence). With 6 bases removed from V and 8 bases from J, the gap between germline ends came to 16 bases. This CDR3 has 13 residues. Here the CDR3 reads CSAYTSLSEKLFF. The CDR3 DNA sequence: TGCAGTGCCTATACATCTTTGAGCGAAAAACTGTTTTTT.

The chain carries TRBV11-2 and TRBJ2-7; TRBD2 aligns across 13 bases. The CDR3 has 18 amino acids. Unmatched junction bases numbered 17, after V lost 6 bases and J lost 6 bases. Germline values: CDR1 SGHAT, CDR2 FQNNGV. The CDR3 loop reads CASSPDRTSGSLLGEQYF. The CDR3 bases are TGTGCCAGCAGTCCCGACCGGACTAGCGGGAGTCTTTTGGGCGAGCAGTACTTC.

This sequence joins TRBV7-9 and TRBJ2-7, with 9 bases matching TRBD2. V shed 1 base and J 7 bases; nucleotides not matched to a gene: 8. Germline V gene sequence: CDR1 SEHNR, CDR2 FQNEAQ (reference sequence). The CDR3 is 15 amino acids. DNA of the CDR3: TGTGCCAGCAGCTTAGGGACAGGACTAGCGACTGAGCAGTACTTC. Its translation: CASSLGTGLATEQYF.

This clonotype was seen ten or more times. The genes are TRBV27 and TRBJ2-1; a possible D gene is TRBD1 (5 bases). V was shortened by 2 bases and J by 10 bases, with 15 bases between the two germline ends. The V gene's germline CDR1 is MNHEY and CDR2 SMNVEV (reference sequence). The CDR3 sequence is 14 residues long. CDR3 DNA: TGTGCCAGCAGTTTAAAGGTATGGGGCACGGAGCAGTTCTTC. Translation: CASSLKVWGTEQFF.

The chain employs TRBV3-1 and TRBJ2-3, with 11 positions matching TRBD1. Germline V CDR1 and CDR2: LGHDT, YNNKEL (reference sequence). This CDR3 has 18 amino acids. V lost 0 bases and J lost 4; bases outside the gene matches: 9. The CDR3 loop is CASSQDQGGQGAADTQYF. For the CDR3, the DNA is TGTGCCAGCAGCCAAGATCAGGGAGGACAGGGGGCAGCAGATACGCAGTATTTT.

This clonotype was recorded many times. This chain uses TRBV5-6 with TRBJ2-2, with D unclear. Trimming removed 4 bases at V and 0 bases at J, with 16 bases between. Per the germline V gene, CDR1 is SGHDT and CDR2 is YYEEEE. The CDR3 has 17 residues. As DNA, the CDR3 is TGTGCCAGCAGCCGGCCCGGATCGGTCGCGAACACCGGGGAGCTGTTTTTT. It specifies CASSRPGSVANTGELFF.

This chain joins TRBV4-2 and TRBJ2-1, with 11 bases lining up with TRBD2. This CDR3 has 16 residues. The trim removed 4 bases at V and 9 bases at J, leaving 11 bases unmatched. Germline CDR1 is LGHNA and CDR2 is YNFKEQ. The CDR3 loop reads CASSPGLAGGRSEQFF. CDR3 coding DNA: TGTGCCAGCAGCCCCGGGCTAGCGGGGGGCAGGAGTGAGCAGTTCTTC.

This clonotype was counted at least ten times. V usage is TRBV19 and J usage is TRBJ1-1; TRBD1 aligns across 7 bases. The germline V gene has CDR1 LNHDA and CDR2 SQIVND (reference sequence). This CDR3 comprises 15 residues. V shed 5 bases, J shed 2 bases, and the junction held 8 bases outside the gene matches. In nucleotides, the CDR3 is TGTGCCAGTAGTGTCGCGGGAGGGGGCAACACTGAAGCTTTCTTT. Amino acid sequence: CASSVAGGGNTEAFF.

This clonotype came up many times. This chain connects TRBV12-3 or TRBV12-4 to TRBJ2-7; perhaps TRBD2 as D (7 bases). The CDR3 consists of 14 residues. The V gene lost 6 bases and the J gene lost 6 bases, with 18 bases spanning the gap. CDR3 in DNA: TGTGCCAGCAGAATCTCCGGGGGGCCTGGCGAGCAGTACTTC. This codes for CASRISGGPGEQYF.

This clonotype was seen ten or more times. The chain recombines TRBV5-6 with TRBJ2-7, with D possibly being TRBD1 (6 bases). This CDR3 is 13 amino acids long. Trimming left V 1 base short and J 7 bases short, with 12 bases between. Per the germline V gene, CDR1 is SGHDT and CDR2 is YYEEEE. CDR3 in amino acids: CASSLSQGSEQYF. The CDR3 DNA follows: TGTGCCAGCAGCTTGTCGCAGGGGAGTGAGCAGTACTTC.

This clonotype was seen ten or more times. The CDR3 region is CASSLTRQGLGAEQYF. CDR3 coding DNA: TGTGCCAGCAGCTTAACGAGACAAGGGCTGGGTGCCGAGCAGTACTTC. J is TRBJ2-7 and V is TRBV7-3, with D unresolved. This CDR3 has 16 amino acids. Germline loops: CDR1 SGHTA, CDR2 FQGTGA. V lost 0 bases and J 6 bases, leaving 18 bases between the germline ends.

This clonotype was observed at least ten times. The gene calls are TRBV29-1 and TRBJ1-2; unclear D gene. The CDR3 has 13 amino acids. The V gene's germline CDR1 is SQVTM and CDR2 ANQGSEA. V was shortened by 3 bases and J by 6 bases, with 14 bases between the two germline ends. This chain's CDR3 is CSVERRQGNGYTF. The CDR3 DNA reads TGCAGCGTTGAGAGGAGGCAAGGGAATGGCTACACCTTC.

This clonotype has at least ten counts. The J gene is TRBJ1-5, the V gene TRBV7-2; D gene unclear. CDR1 SGHTA and CDR2 FQGNSA come from the germline V gene. Deletions cut 2 bases from V and 0 bases from J, with 8 bases between. This CDR3 has 15 residues. The CDR3 bases are TGTGCCAGCAGCTTAATGGGGATTAGCAATCAGCCCCAGCATTTT. It specifies CASSLMGISNQPQHF. Full variable domain (outside the CDR3, taken from reference TRBV7-2 and TRBJ1-5): GAGVSQSPSNKVTEKGKDVELRCDPISGHTALYWYRQSLGQGLEFLIYFQGNSAPDKSGLPSDRFSAERTGGSVSTLTIQRTQQEDSAVYLCASSLMGISNQPQHFGDGTRLSIL.

The chain joins TRBV28 to TRBJ1-4; TRBD1 matches at 7 bases. This CDR3 comprises 15 residues. Germline CDR1 and CDR2: MDHEN and SYDVKM. Trimming removed 4 bases from V and 7 bases from J; junction bases left unmatched: 9. CDR3 nucleotides: TGTGCCAGCAGTTCAGCAGGGGGGAGATTTGAAAAACTGTTTTTT. This codes for CASSSAGGRFEKLFF. Using reference TRBV28 and TRBJ1-4 for the parts outside the CDR3, the full variable domain is DVKVTQSSRYLVKRTGEKVFLECVQDMDHENMFWYRQDPGLGLRLIYFSYDVKMKEKGDIPEGYSVSREKKERFSLILESASTNQTSMYLCASSSAGGRFEKLFFGSGTQLSVL.

V is TRBV19 and J is TRBJ1-2, with no clear D. Between the trimmed V and J ends, which lost 6 bases and 4 bases, there was a span of 9 bases. Germline V gene lookup returns CDR1 LNHDA and CDR2 SQIVND (reference sequence). The CDR3 runs to 12 residues. This CDR3 is CASSPDVYGYTF. CDR3 DNA sequence: TGTGCCAGTAGCCCGGATGTCTATGGCTACACCTTC.

This clonotype came up many times. J is TRBJ2-2 and V is TRBV27, with D unclear. V lost 6 bases, J lost 3 bases, and 14 bases lay in between. The CDR3 loop spans 15 amino acids. Germline V gene sequence: CDR1 MNHEY, CDR2 SMNVEV (reference sequence). The CDR3 protein is CASSISQYYTGELFF. The CDR3 DNA sequence: TGTGCCAGCAGCATCAGTCAGTATTACACCGGGGAGCTGTTTTTT.

This clonotype was found many times. This chain links TRBV12-3 or TRBV12-4 with TRBJ1-1; the D is unclear. V shed 7 bases and J shed 4 bases, with 16 bases lying between them. This CDR3 has 14 residues. The CDR3 is CASKDQVEATEAFF. The CDR3 nucleotides read TGTGCCAGCAAAGACCAGGTGGAGGCCACTGAAGCTTTCTTT.

This clonotype was seen repeatedly, ten times or more. The rearrangement uses TRBV20-1 and TRBJ2-1; 7 positions agree with TRBD1. V lost 5 bases, J lost 4 bases, and 14 bases stayed unmatched. This CDR3 is 16 amino acids long. Germline loops: CDR1 DFQATT, CDR2 SNEGSKA (reference sequence). CDR3 nucleotide sequence: TGCAGTGCTTCCCCCGACCGGGACAGATATTACAATGAGCAGTTCTTC. This gives the protein CSASPDRDRYYNEQFF.

In its sample, this clonotype was seen many times. The rearrangement uses TRBV2 and TRBJ2-7; D not certain. The CDR3 totals 13 residues. Germline V gene sequence: CDR1 SNHLY, CDR2 FYNNEI. With 4 bases removed from V and 5 bases from J, the gap between germline ends came to 12 bases. The CDR3 DNA reads as TGTGCCAGCAGTGTGTTGTCTGGGGACGAGCAGTACTTC. It is translated as CASSVLSGDEQYF.

This clonotype was picked up many times. The V gene is TRBV12-3 or TRBV12-4, the J gene TRBJ1-2; 8 bases line up with TRBD1. The ends lost 3 bases at V and 5 bases at J; junction bases unmatched: 2. This CDR3 contains 13 residues. The CDR3, as DNA: TGTGCCAGCAGTTTGAGGACAGGGTATGGCTACACCTTC. This encodes CASSLRTGYGYTF.

This clonotype was seen at least ten times. This sequence joins TRBV20-1 and TRBJ1-1; D possibly corresponds to TRBD1 (6 bases). The CDR3 spans 12 residues. The V and J ends lost 3 bases and 10 bases respectively, with 15 bases between them. Germline V gives CDR1 DFQATT, CDR2 SNEGSKA (reference sequence). CDR3 bases: TGCAGTGCTAGTAGGGCTACCAGGGGAGCTTTCTTT. Its translation: CSASRATRGAFF.